This T cell receptor beta chain was sequenced for a study of CD8+ T cells in alopecia areata. TCR sequencing used cDNA made by reverse transcription of extracted RNA. Produced via immunoSEQ multiplex PCR; TCRdb's table is partial and in-frame only. The table records 120,000 or so clones, 45% to 50% of them present only once. Study conclusions and caveats: Lesional scalp, especially alopecia totalis/universalis, showed higher clonality than normal scalp.

Regarding this clone: The antigen remains unidentified.

Germline trimming cut 4 bases from V and 3 bases from J; bases unmatched to any gene: 10. The CDR3 length is 16 residues. From germline, CDR1 is LGHNA and CDR2 YNFKEQ. Sample: NKG2D-low CD8+ T cells sorted from blood. The V and J genes are TRBV4-2 and TRBJ2-5, with TRBD2 identical over 8 bases. This clonotype originated in a human donor with alopecia areata. This CDR3 reads CASSPTVRGEKETQYF. CDR3 DNA: TGTGCCAGCAGCCCAACCGTGCGGGGGGAAAAAGAGACCCAGTACTTC.